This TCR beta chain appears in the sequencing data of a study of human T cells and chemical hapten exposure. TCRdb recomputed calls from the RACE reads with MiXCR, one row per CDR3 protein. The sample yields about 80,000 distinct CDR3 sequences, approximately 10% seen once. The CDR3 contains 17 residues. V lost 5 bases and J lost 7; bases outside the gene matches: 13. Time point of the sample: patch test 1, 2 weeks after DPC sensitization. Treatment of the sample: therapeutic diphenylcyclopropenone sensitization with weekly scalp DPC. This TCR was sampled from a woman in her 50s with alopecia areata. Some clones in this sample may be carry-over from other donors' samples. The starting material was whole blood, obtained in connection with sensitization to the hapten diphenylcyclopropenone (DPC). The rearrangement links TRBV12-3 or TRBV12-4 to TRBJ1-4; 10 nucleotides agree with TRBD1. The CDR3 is CASSLTRDRGSGEKLFF. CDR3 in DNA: TGTGCCAGCAGTCTGACCCGGGACAGGGGATCCGGTGAAAAACTGTTTTTT.